The present T cell receptor (beta chain) was sequenced within a study of blood T cell repertoires in COVID-19. In the study overall: The United States, Italy and Spain provided the acute and convalescent COVID-19 samples. T cells, B-cell-depleted T cells, or PBMCs supplied cDNA or gDNA.

As handled by the study authors: Researchers report that nucleated cell counts were estimated from reference gene primer amplification. Using immunoSEQ multiplex PCR, the repertoire was profiled, and TCRdb retains in-frame clones only, with some absent. V and J calls and clone size are as listed in that table; D and trimming were resolved from the DNA. The table lists more than 150,000 clones, around four fifths of them singletons. The germline CDR1 and CDR2 sequences are KGHSH and LQKENI. V was cut by 3 bases and J by 5 bases, with 11 bases left in between. The CDR3 runs to 15 residues. The source material was peripheral blood. This receptor was identified in a woman aged 55-70 years with acute or convalescent COVID-19. The V gene is TRBV18, the J gene TRBJ1-6; the D gene is possibly TRBD1 (6 bases). This CDR3 is CASSPVTGNNSPLHF. The CDR3 bases are TGTGCCAGCTCACCGGTAACAGGGAATAATTCACCCCTCCACTTT.